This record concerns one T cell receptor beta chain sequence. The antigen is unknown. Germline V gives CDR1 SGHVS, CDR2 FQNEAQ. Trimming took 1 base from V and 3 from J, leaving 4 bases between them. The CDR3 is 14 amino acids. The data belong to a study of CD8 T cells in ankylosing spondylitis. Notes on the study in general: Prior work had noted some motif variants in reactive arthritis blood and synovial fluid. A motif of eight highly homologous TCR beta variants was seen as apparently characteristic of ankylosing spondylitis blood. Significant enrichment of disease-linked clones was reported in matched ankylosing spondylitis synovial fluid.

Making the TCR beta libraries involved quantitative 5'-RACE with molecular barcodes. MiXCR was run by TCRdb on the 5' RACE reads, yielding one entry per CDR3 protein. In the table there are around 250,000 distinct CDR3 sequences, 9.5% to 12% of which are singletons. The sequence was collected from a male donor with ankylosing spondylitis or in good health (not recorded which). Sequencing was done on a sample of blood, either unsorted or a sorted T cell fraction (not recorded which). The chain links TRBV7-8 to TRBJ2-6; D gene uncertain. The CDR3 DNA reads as TGTGCCAGCAGCTTAGGTGGTGGGGCCAACGTCCTGACTTTC. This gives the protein CASSLGGGANVLTF.